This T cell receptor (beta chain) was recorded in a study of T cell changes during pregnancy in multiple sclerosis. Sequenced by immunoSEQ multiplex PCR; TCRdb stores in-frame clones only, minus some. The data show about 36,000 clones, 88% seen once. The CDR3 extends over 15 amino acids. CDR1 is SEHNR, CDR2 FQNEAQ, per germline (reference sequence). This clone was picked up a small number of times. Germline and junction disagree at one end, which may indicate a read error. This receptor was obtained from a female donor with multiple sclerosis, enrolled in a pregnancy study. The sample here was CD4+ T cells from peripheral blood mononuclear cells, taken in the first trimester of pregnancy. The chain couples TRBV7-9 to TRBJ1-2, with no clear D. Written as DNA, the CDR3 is TGTGGCAGCAGCTTAAACCCGCGAGCCATGCGTGGCTACACCTTC. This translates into CGSSLNPRAMRGYTF. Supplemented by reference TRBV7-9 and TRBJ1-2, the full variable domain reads DTGVSQNPRHKITKRGQNVTFRCDPISEHNRLYWYRQTLGQGPEFLTYFQNEAQLEKSRLLSDRFSAERPKGSFSTLEIQRTEQGDSAMYLCGSSLNPRAMRGYTFGSGTRLTVV.